What follows are 29 T cell receptor beta chains derived from one specimen sequenced in a study of blood T cells in healthy people across ages. With a J-beta primer mix and a sample-barcoded 5' primer, a second PCR ran about 7 to 11 cycles. TCRdb passed the 5' RACE reads through MiXCR, listing each CDR3 protein once. The sample holds about 1,500,000 distinct CDR3 sequences, 28% seen once. Sequencing was carried out using blood. The receptors stem from a woman aged 25 to 39 in good health.

This clonotype occurred many times. The V gene is TRBV7-2, the J gene TRBJ2-7, with unresolved D. The CDR3 totals 15 residues. V was cut by 4 bases and J by 4 bases, with 17 bases left in between. Germline V gene lookup returns CDR1 SGHTA and CDR2 FQGNSA. The CDR3: CASSSYVGLQYEQYF. The CDR3 coding sequence is TGTGCCAGCAGCTCCTATGTCGGGCTTCAGTACGAGCAGTACTTC.

This clonotype occurred a few times. The chain links TRBV18 to TRBJ2-7, with 8 bases fitting TRBD2. V gave up 2 bases and J gave up 3 bases; unmatched junction bases: 12. Germline V gene sequence: CDR1 KGHSH, CDR2 LQKENI. CDR3 length: 17 amino acids. CDR3 in amino acids: CASSPEGSREGIYEQYF. The CDR3 DNA is TGTGCCAGCTCACCAGAGGGGTCTCGGGAGGGCATCTACGAGCAGTACTTC.

This chain connects TRBV30 to TRBJ1-1, with D perhaps TRBD1 (5 bases). CDR1 is GTSNPN, CDR2 SVGIG, per germline (reference sequence). The CDR3 covers 12 residues. Trimming removed 4 bases from V and 6 bases from J, with 12 bases in between. This CDR3 reads CAWMGVGAEAFF. The DNA for the CDR3 is TGTGCCTGGATGGGCGTGGGGGCTGAAGCTTTCTTT.

This chain links TRBV12-3 or TRBV12-4 with TRBJ1-5, with 7 bases lining up with TRBD1. The CDR3 spans 14 residues. The ends lost 5 bases at V and 7 bases at J; junction bases unmatched: 8. The CDR3 region is CASSDRVGLQPQHF. CDR3 nucleotides: TGTGCCAGCAGTGACAGGGTAGGTCTCCAGCCCCAGCATTTT.

This clonotype was seen more than once but under ten times. The genes are TRBV5-5 and TRBJ1-4; D perhaps matches TRBD1 (5 bases). This CDR3 is built from 14 residues. V lost 1 base, J lost 8 bases, and 12 bases lay in between. The germline V gene has CDR1 SGHKS and CDR2 YYEKEE (reference sequence). CDR3 sequence: CASSLMAGYEKLFF. The CDR3 DNA sequence: TGTGCCAGCAGCTTGATGGCAGGGTACGAAAAACTGTTTTTT.

This clonotype appeared a few times. The V call is TRBV29-1, the J call TRBJ1-2, with D unclear. CDR1 is SQVTM, CDR2 ANQGSEA, per germline. Trimming cost V 3 bases and J 1 base, with 9 bases left between them. This CDR3 is built from 13 residues. The CDR3 spells CSVDEGVNYGYTF. The CDR3 bases are TGCAGCGTTGATGAGGGTGTTAACTATGGCTACACCTTC.

This clonotype was seen only a few times. This chain links TRBV7-2 with TRBJ1-2; 7 positions match TRBD1. CDR3 length: 18 residues. V was pared by 10 bases and J by 2 bases, with 22 bases of the junction left unmatched. Germline CDR1 reads SGHTA; CDR2 reads FQGNSA. The CDR3: CATRPGQQFVGENYGYTF. In DNA form, the CDR3 reads TGTGCCACCCGACCGGGACAGCAATTTGTCGGGGAAAACTATGGCTACACCTTC.

This clonotype was observed once. The chain recombines TRBV5-1 with TRBJ1-1; 7 positions match TRBD1. The germline V gene encodes CDR1 SGHRS and CDR2 YFSETQ. V lost 3 bases to trimming and J lost 2 bases; unmatched junction nucleotides: 13. This CDR3 contains 17 residues. The CDR3, as DNA: TGCGCCAGCAGCTACTTGCCCCCCGGGACAGCTAACACTGAAGCTTTCTTT. Protein product: CASSYLPPGTANTEAFF.

J is TRBJ2-5 and V is TRBV12-3 or TRBV12-4, with TRBD2 identical over 7 bases. This CDR3 comprises 17 residues. With 2 bases clipped from V and 4 bases from J, the junction kept 13 bases outside the gene matches. The CDR3 sequence: CASSLFFGGRAGETQYF. The CDR3 DNA follows: TGTGCCAGCAGTTTATTTTTCGGAGGGAGGGCCGGAGAGACCCAGTACTTC.

This chain uses TRBV27 with TRBJ2-7; possible D gene TRBD2, 6 bases. Germline CDR1 reads MNHEY; CDR2 reads SMNVEV (reference sequence). The length of the CDR3 is 14 residues. V lost 4 bases and J 3 bases, leaving 13 bases between the germline ends. This CDR3 reads CASSWRAVGYEQYF. In nucleotides, the CDR3 is TGTGCCAGCAGTTGGAGGGCAGTAGGCTACGAGCAGTACTTC.

Remarks on this clonotype: Given a much more abundant clone one base away, this may be a read error. The genes are TRBV5-1 and TRBJ2-1, with 13 positions matching TRBD2. The CDR3 has 15 residues. In germline, CDR1 is SGHRS, CDR2 YFSETQ. DNA for the CDR3: TGCGCCTGCAGCTGGGGGACTAGCGGGAACGGTGAGCAGTTCTTC. This translates into CACSWGTSGNGEQFF.

This clonotype showed up many times. The chain employs TRBV5-1 and TRBJ2-3, with D perhaps TRBD2 (6 bases). Trimming pared 4 bases from V and 2 bases from J, leaving 14 bases between. The germline V gene encodes CDR1 SGHRS and CDR2 YFSETQ. This CDR3 is built from 15 residues. The CDR3 spells CASSETSLPTDTQYF. The CDR3 DNA reads TGCGCCAGCAGCGAGACTAGTTTACCCACAGATACGCAGTATTTT.

V gene TRBV12-3 or TRBV12-4 combines with J gene TRBJ2-1; possible D gene TRBD1, 6 bases. The CDR3 spans 15 residues. V was shortened by 7 bases and J by 9 bases, with 22 bases between the two germline ends. The CDR3 region is CASILSVGGRVEQFF. DNA of the CDR3: TGTGCCAGCATCCTTTCGGTTGGGGGCAGGGTTGAGCAGTTCTTC.

For this clonotype: The junction shows a germline mismatch at one end, possibly a read error. The chain joins TRBV12-3 or TRBV12-4 to TRBJ2-4, with D hard to call. The CDR3 runs to 15 residues. The CDR3 DNA follows: TGTGCCGGCAGTAGTTCCGGGCGCAGTCGAAACATTCAGTACTTC. Amino acids: CAGSSSGRSRNIQYF.

CDR3 nucleotides: TGTGCCAGTACCTCCGATCGGGGACCTCTCCAGCCCCAGCATTTT. The encoded protein is CASTSDRGPLQPQHF. This sequence joins TRBV19 and TRBJ1-5, with D perhaps matching TRBD1 (5 bases). This CDR3 is built from 15 residues. The germline CDR1 and CDR2 sequences are LNHDA and SQIVND (reference sequence). V was shortened by 7 bases and J by 7 bases, with 20 bases between the two germline ends.

This chain uses TRBV29-1 with TRBJ1-2; 9 bases are shared with TRBD1. CDR1 is SQVTM and CDR2 is ANQGSEA in the germline V gene. The CDR3 loop spans 13 amino acids. V shed 6 bases and J 8 bases; nucleotides not matched to a gene: 10. The CDR3 sequence: CSVSRTGDSGYTF. The CDR3 DNA sequence: TGCAGCGTGAGTAGGACAGGGGATAGCGGCTACACCTTC.

This clonotype was counted at least ten times. This chain joins TRBV24-1 and TRBJ2-1, with TRBD2 identical over 13 bases. This CDR3 contains 15 residues. Germline V gene data show CDR1 as KGHDR and CDR2 as SFDVKD. V shed 6 bases, J shed 5 bases, and the junction held 3 bases outside the gene matches. The CDR3 is CATSSGLAGNNEQFF. CDR3 sequence (DNA): TGTGCCACCAGTTCGGGACTAGCGGGGAACAATGAGCAGTTCTTC.

The rearrangement uses TRBV2 and TRBJ1-4, with 8 bases lining up with TRBD1. Germline V gives CDR1 SNHLY, CDR2 FYNNEI. Unmatched junction bases numbered 17, after V lost 2 bases and J lost 3 bases. The CDR3 is 20 residues long. The CDR3 spells CASSEYRRSWTGNANEKLFF. CDR3 DNA sequence: TGTGCCAGCAGTGAATATAGAAGGTCGTGGACAGGGAACGCTAATGAAAAACTGTTTTTT.

This clonotype was found a few times. The V call is TRBV20-1, the J call TRBJ2-1; 9 positions match TRBD2. The CDR3 spans 15 residues. CDR1 and CDR2 (germline): DFQATT, SNEGSKA (reference sequence). V trimming: 0 bases; J trimming: 6 bases; junction bases outside the gene matches: 6. CDR3 nucleotide sequence: TGCAGTGCTAGAGAGGCGGGGGGGCTCAGCAATGAGCAGTTCTTC. Protein sequence: CSAREAGGLSNEQFF.

Details on this clonotype: The conserved final phenylalanine or tryptophan is absent from the CDR3, which likely points to a read error. The chain links TRBV28 to TRBJ2-4; 9 nucleotides line up with TRBD1. Germline loops: CDR1 MDHEN, CDR2 SYDVKM. The CDR3 extends over 14 amino acids. V shed 2 bases and J 8 bases; nucleotides not matched to a gene: 4. The DNA of the CDR3 is TGTGCCAGCAGTTTAACACAGGGGGCAGACATTCAGTACTGC. Protein product: CASSLTQGADIQYC.

The J gene is TRBJ2-2, the V gene TRBV6-6; D remains unclear. CDR1 is MNHNY, CDR2 SVGAGI, per germline (reference sequence). The CDR3 has 14 amino acids. Trimming shortened V by 7 bases and J by 1 base, and 10 bases separated the two germline ends. CDR3 DNA: TGTGCCAGCATGCGGTGGAAGAACACCGGGGAGCTGTTTTTT. The encoded protein is CASMRWKNTGELFF.

Comment on this clonotype: It may be a read error: a sequence one base away is much more abundant. This chain links TRBV2 with TRBJ2-7; D remains ambiguous. CDR1 and CDR2 from the germline V gene are SNHLY and FYNNEI. Trimming shortened V by 8 bases and J by 12 bases, and 17 bases separated the two germline ends. This CDR3 has 11 residues. CDR3 in amino acids: CASSDSLLGYF. As DNA, the CDR3 is TGTGCCAGCTCCGACTCCCTATTGGGGTACTTC.

In its sample, this clonotype was seen many times. CDR3 region: CASSYPSGGALNEQFF. CDR3 sequence (DNA): TGTGCCAGCAGTTACCCTAGCGGGGGGGCCTTAAATGAGCAGTTCTTC. The rearrangement links TRBV6-5 to TRBJ2-1; 12 bases line up with TRBD2. The CDR3 runs 16 residues. Germline V lookup: CDR1 MNHEY, CDR2 SVGAGI. Germline trimming cut 2 bases from V and 7 bases from J; bases unmatched to any gene: 6.

The sample holds a few counts of this clonotype. Germline is not matched at one junction end, which may reflect a read error. V is TRBV5-6 and J is TRBJ2-5; 8 positions match TRBD2. This CDR3 is 14 amino acids long. Germline lookup yields CDR1 SGHDT and CDR2 YYEEEE. CDR3 loop: CASSLASGGKTQYF. CDR3 DNA: TGTGCCAGTAGCTTGGCCAGCGGGGGAAAGACCCAGTACTTC.

The chain joins TRBV30 to TRBJ2-5; 10 bases align to TRBD2. The junction had 12 bases not matched to a gene; V was cut back by 0 bases and J by 5 bases. Looked up from germline, CDR1 is GTSNPN and CDR2 is SVGIG (reference sequence). This CDR3 region has 17 residues. CDR3 in DNA: TGTGCCTGGAGTGTAATGGGAGCGGGAGGGCCTCAGGAGACCCAGTACTTC. Translated, it gives CAWSVMGAGGPQETQYF.

This sequence joins TRBV6-2 or TRBV6-3 and TRBJ1-2; no reliable D call. Germline V gene data show CDR1 as MNHEY and CDR2 as SVGEGT. The CDR3 contains 13 residues. Trimming left V 5 bases short and J 5 bases short, with 12 bases between. This chain's CDR3 is CASSAEERYGYTF. The DNA for the CDR3 is TGTGCCAGCAGTGCAGAGGAACGGTATGGCTACACCTTC.

The rearrangement joins TRBV20-1 to TRBJ1-2; 10 bases fit TRBD1. The V gene end was trimmed by 0 bases and the J gene end by 4 bases; junction bases not matched to a gene: 5. The CDR3 is 15 residues long. CDR1 and CDR2 from the germline V gene are DFQATT and SNEGSKA (reference sequence). The DNA for the CDR3 is TGCAGTGCTAGAGATATGGGACAGGGGAGCTATGGCTACACCTTC. Its protein product is CSARDMGQGSYGYTF.

Points on this clonotype: The junction differs from germline at one of its ends, possibly a read error. The J gene is TRBJ2-1, the V gene TRBV27, with 9 positions matching TRBD2. Germline-derived CDR1 and CDR2 are MNHEY and SMNVEV (reference sequence). CDR3 length: 17 amino acids. The CDR3 spells CASRRWGGRASDNEQFF. CDR3 DNA: TGTGCCAGCAGGAGGTGGGGCGGGAGGGCCTCCGACAATGAGCAGTTCTTC.

This chain connects TRBV25-1 to TRBJ2-5; perhaps TRBD2 as D (5 bases). This CDR3 has 15 amino acids. V dropped 6 bases and J dropped 3 bases, with 17 bases sitting between them. In germline, CDR1 is MGHDK, CDR2 SYGVNS. The DNA for the CDR3 is TGTGCCAGCAGCCCAACTAGACCGATAGAAGAGACCCAGTACTTC. It translates to CASSPTRPIEETQYF.